A selection of T cell receptor beta chains follows, all from one sample in a study of blood T cell repertoires in COVID-19. The data were produced by immunoSEQ multiplex PCR, yet TCRdb's version contains in-frame clones alone and is incomplete. The sample lists a few hundred thousand clones; about 83% were seen once. Sequenced material: peripheral blood. The origin of the receptors is a woman aged 45-59 years with acute or convalescent COVID-19. Each CDR3 is given with its conserved first and last residue. The D gene is left open where the match is weak. Only part of the rows carry a size: once, few, many, or a class if the clone is expanded.

clone_size,v_call,d_call,j_call,cdr3_nt,cdr3_aa
-,TRBV24-1,-,TRBJ2-1,TGTGCCACCAGTGTTTCGTCACAGGGCGAGCAGTTCTTC,CATSVSSQGEQFF
once,TRBV9,TRBD1,TRBJ2-1,TGTGCCAGCAGCTACGGACAGGGGGACAATGAGCAGTTCTTC,CASSYGQGDNEQFF
-,TRBV7-9,TRBD1,TRBJ1-1,TGTGCCAGCAGCCGATATACAGGGGGCTCTGAAGCTTTCTTT,CASSRYTGGSEAFF
-,TRBV12-3/TRBV12-4,-,TRBJ1-2,TGTGCCAGCAGTTTGGGCCTTAGGGGCTACACCTTC,CASSLGLRGYTF
-,TRBV11-2,-,TRBJ2-5,TGTGCCAGCAGCTTAACCCTTGGCAGCCAAGAGACCCAGTACTTC,CASSLTLGSQETQYF
-,TRBV3-1/TRBV3-2,-,TRBJ1-1,TGTGCCAGCAGCCAAGATAGTAGCACTGAAGCTTTCTTT,CASSQDSSTEAFF
-,TRBV6-5,-,TRBJ2-3,TGTGCCAGCAGTTACAGTGGGCTTGGAGATACGCAGTATTTT,CASSYSGLGDTQYF
-,TRBV9,TRBD2,TRBJ2-1,TGTGCCAGCAGCCCCCGGACTAGCGGGAGCTCCTACAATGAGCAGTTCTTC,CASSPRTSGSSYNEQFF
-,TRBV6-5,TRBD1,TRBJ1-5,TGTGCCAGCAGACAGGGGGCGGGTCAGCCCCAGCATTTT,CASRQGAGQPQHF
few,TRBV5-6,TRBD2,TRBJ2-7,TGTGCCAGCAGCTCGACTAGCGGAACCTACGAGCAGTACTTC,CASSSTSGTYEQYF
-,TRBV7-8,-,TRBJ2-1,TGTGCCAGCAGCTTAAGGCAGGTCAATGAGCAGTTCTTC,CASSLRQVNEQFF
-,TRBV3-1/TRBV3-2,TRBD1,TRBJ1-1,TGTGCCAGCAGCCAAGAGACAGGGACAAGTTTAGCTTTCTTT,CASSQETGTSLAFF
few,TRBV19,-,TRBJ1-2,TGTGCCAGTAGTCCGTTTTATGGAGTCAACTATGGCTACACCTTC,CASSPFYGVNYGYTF
-,TRBV5-1,TRBD1,TRBJ1-6,TGCGCCAGCAGCTTAGGGACAGGGTTTTCACCCCTCCACTTT,CASSLGTGFSPLHF
-,TRBV21-1,-,TRBJ2-4,TGTGCCAGCAGCAAAGGTGATGAGAAAAACATTCAGTACTTC,CASSKGDEKNIQYF
-,TRBV30,TRBD1,TRBJ1-4,TGTGCCTGGACCGACACAGGGGCAACTAATGAAAAACTGTTTTTT,CAWTDTGATNEKLFF
once,TRBV18,-,TRBJ1-3,TGTGCCAGCTCCTCTGGGGCATCTTCTGGAAACACCATATATTTT,CASSSGASSGNTIYF
once,TRBV18,-,TRBJ1-1,TGTGCCAGCTCACCCCGCCGGACAGACAACGGGTACACTGAAGCTTTCTTT,CASSPRRTDNGYTEAFF